This T cell receptor beta chain was documented in a study of naive and memory T cell subsets. This clonotype has just a few counts. The germline V gene has CDR1 KGHSH and CDR2 LQKENI. Trimming at V came to 0 bases and at J to 4 bases, leaving 10 bases not matched to a gene. The CDR3 contains 18 residues. Both TRBC1 and TRBC2 were covered by a beta constant-region primer of two equimolar oligonucleotides. TCRdb fed the UMI-ligation and nested PCR reads into MiXCR, producing one record per CDR3 protein. The sample consists of tens of thousands of distinct CDR3 sequences, roughly 14% of them appearing once.

The sequence came from a human donor in good health. J is TRBJ1-2 and V is TRBV18; 11 nucleotides match TRBD1. Sequenced sample: effector memory CD4+ T cells from blood. Stated subset: effector memory, CD45RA- CD27-. CDR3 in DNA: TGTGCCAGCTCACCACCCCGCGGACAGGGGGCGGTGGGCTATGGCTACACCTTC. Its protein product is CASSPPRGQGAVGYGYTF.